The 10 T cell receptor beta chains presented below share a single source sample, sequenced in a study of blood T cell repertoires in COVID-19. Libraries were prepared by immunoSEQ multiplex PCR; TCRdb keeps only in-frame clonotypes and omits some of them. The table records about 48,000 clones, 80% to 90% of them present only once. The source material was peripheral blood. Receptors originate from an elderly woman with acute or convalescent COVID-19.

This chain joins TRBV18 and TRBJ2-5; no definite D call. CDR3 length: 13 residues. Trimming left V 0 bases short and J 4 bases short, with 6 bases between. Germline V gene lookup returns CDR1 KGHSH and CDR2 LQKENI. The CDR3 DNA is TGTGCCAGCTCACCACCCCAGGCAGAGACCCAGTACTTC. Amino acid sequence: CASSPPQAETQYF.

This rearrangement joins TRBV9 to TRBJ1-2; D remains ambiguous. CDR1 and CDR2 (germline): SGDLS, YYNGEE. CDR3 length: 15 residues. The V end was cut by 4 bases, the J end by 2 bases, with 15 bases between. CDR3 nucleotides: TGTGCCAGCAGCCAGCGTAGTGGAGGGAACTATGGCTACACCTTC. Encoded protein: CASSQRSGGNYGYTF. The variable domain in full, completed from reference TRBV9 and TRBJ1-2, reads DSGVTQTPKHLITATGQRVTLRCSPRSGDLSVYWYQQSLDQGLQFLIQYYNGEERAKGNILERFSAQQFPDLHSELNLSSLELGDSALYFCASSQRSGGNYGYTFGSGTRLTVV.

Comments on this clone: The junction departs from germline at one end; a sequencing error may be responsible. The V gene is TRBV2, the J gene TRBJ2-7, with D tentatively TRBD1 (6 bases). Looked up from germline, CDR1 is SNHLY and CDR2 is FYNNEI. This CDR3 has 13 residues. CDR3 coding DNA: TGTGCCAGCAGGGGACACGAAAAGCGCCGTGAGTGCTTC. This codes for CASRGHEKRRECF.

This clone was detected only once. The chain uses TRBV3-1 (or the pseudogene TRBV3-2) and TRBJ2-2, with 8 bases that match TRBD1. The length of the CDR3 is 15 residues. V trimming: 3 bases; J trimming: 3 bases; junction bases outside the gene matches: 3. The V gene's germline CDR1 is LGHDT and CDR2 YNNKEL (reference sequence). CDR3 region: CASSHGQGHTGELFF. The CDR3 DNA follows: TGTGCCAGCAGCCATGGACAGGGTCACACCGGGGAGCTGTTTTTT.

The chain joins TRBV7-9 to TRBJ1-2; perhaps TRBD1 as D (5 bases). The V end lost 5 bases, the J end lost 0 bases, and 7 bases lay between the germline ends. This CDR3 is 13 amino acids long. Germline V gene sequence: CDR1 SEHNR, CDR2 FQNEAQ (reference sequence). The CDR3 sequence: CASSVDTNYGYTF. The DNA for the CDR3 is TGTGCCAGCAGCGTGGACACTAACTATGGCTACACCTTC.

This chain uses TRBV5-6 with TRBJ2-7; possible D gene TRBD1, 5 bases. This CDR3 comprises 12 residues. CDR1 and CDR2 (germline): SGHDT, YYEEEE. The V gene lost 2 bases and the J gene lost 7 bases, with 10 bases spanning the gap. DNA of the CDR3: TGTGCCAGCAGCTTAAGGACACCAGAGCAGTACTTC. It is translated as CASSLRTPEQYF.

This chain joins TRBV7-2 and TRBJ2-1; perhaps TRBD1 as D (5 bases). The V gene's germline CDR1 is SGHTA and CDR2 FQGNSA. Trimming took off 5 bases at V and 15 bases at J, with 29 bases between the two ends. The CDR3 totals 16 residues. CDR3 coding DNA: TGTGCCAGCAGCGACCCTTACAGGACATCGGGTTCGCCACCGTTCTTC. This sequence encodes CASSDPYRTSGSPPFF.

The V and J genes are TRBV2 and TRBJ1-5; 7 bases line up with TRBD1. The CDR3 sequence is 15 residues long. Per germline, CDR1 SNHLY and CDR2 FYNNEI. The J segment lost 8 bases and the V segment lost 6 bases, leaving 13 bases of the junction unmatched. CDR3 coding DNA: TGTGCCAGCAGAACAGAGGGGGCAGGGTTCAAGCCCCAGCATTTT. It codes for CASRTEGAGFKPQHF.

The CDR3 protein is CASWVQGPNSPLHF. The CDR3 nucleotides read TGTGCCAGCTGGGTACAGGGCCCTAATTCACCCCTCCACTTT. The chain uses TRBV27 and TRBJ1-6; D may be TRBD1 (6 bases). Germline V gene data show CDR1 as MNHEY and CDR2 as SMNVEV (reference sequence). V shed 8 bases and J shed 6 bases, with 14 bases lying between them. This CDR3 is 14 amino acids long.

DNA for the CDR3: TGTGCCAGCAGTGTTGGCGGTGAAAAACTGTTTTTT. This sequence encodes CASSVGGEKLFF. This chain uses TRBV2 with TRBJ1-4; unclear D gene. The length of the CDR3 is 12 residues. V dropped 4 bases and J dropped 7 bases, with 7 bases sitting between them. Germline V CDR1 and CDR2: SNHLY, FYNNEI.